Listed below are T cell receptor beta chains from one sample, sequenced in a study of Ad26.COV2.S vaccination and SARS-CoV-2 variants. The data were produced by immunoSEQ multiplex PCR, yet TCRdb's version contains in-frame clones alone and is incomplete. The sample contains roughly 450,000 clones, approximately 92% of which appear only once. This material consisted of peripheral blood, taken in a trial of Ad26.COV2.S vaccine versus placebo. The receptors come from a person aged 18-60 years who received the Ad26.COV2.S COVID-19 vaccine or a placebo. CDR3s include the opening cysteine and the closing phenylalanine or tryptophan. The D gene is left open where the match is weak. Only some rows state a clone size, as once, few, many or a class for expanded clones.

V gene: TRBV4-2
CDR3 length: 16
clone size: -
D gene: TRBD2
J gene: TRBJ2-7
CDR3 DNA: TGTGCCAGCAGCCAAGACGGGAGTCTAGCGGGAGAAGAGCAGTACTTC
CDR3 protein: CASSQDGSLAGEEQYF

V gene: TRBV29-1
CDR3 length: 13
clone size: -
D gene: -
J gene: TRBJ2-2
CDR3 DNA: TGCAGCGTTGGAGTAATTGGCACCGGGGAGCTGTTTTTT
CDR3 protein: CSVGVIGTGELFF

V gene: TRBV27
CDR3 length: 16
clone size: -
D gene: -
J gene: TRBJ2-1
CDR3 DNA: TGTGCCAGCAGTTTATTCCAGGGCTCGAGCAGTGATGAGCAGTTCTTC
CDR3 protein: CASSLFQGSSSDEQFF

V gene: TRBV10-3
CDR3 length: 16
clone size: once
D gene: TRBD2
J gene: TRBJ2-1
CDR3 DNA: TGTGCCATCAGTGTGTTAGCGGGAGCCTCCTACAATGAGCAGTTCTTC
CDR3 protein: CAISVLAGASYNEQFF

V gene: TRBV6-2/TRBV6-3
CDR3 length: 16
clone size: -
D gene: -
J gene: TRBJ1-2
CDR3 DNA: TGTGCCAGCAGTTCGCCAGGATTACCGCACAACTATGGCTACACCTTC
CDR3 protein: CASSSPGLPHNYGYTF

V gene: TRBV20-1
CDR3 length: 13
clone size: -
D gene: -
J gene: TRBJ2-1
CDR3 DNA: TGCAGTGCTAGTATACTGGGTCCCAATGAGCAGTTCTTC
CDR3 protein: CSASILGPNEQFF

V gene: TRBV6-6
CDR3 length: 14
clone size: -
D gene: TRBD2
J gene: TRBJ2-7
CDR3 DNA: TGTGCCAGCAGCCGTAGCGGGAGGGACTACGAGCAGTACTTC
CDR3 protein: CASSRSGRDYEQYF

V gene: TRBV9
CDR3 length: 15
clone size: -
D gene: -
J gene: TRBJ1-2
CDR3 DNA: TGTGCCAGCAGCGTTGGGGACTCTTTTGACTATGGCTACACCTTC
CDR3 protein: CASSVGDSFDYGYTF

V gene: TRBV11-2
CDR3 length: 13
clone size: -
D gene: -
J gene: TRBJ1-1
CDR3 DNA: TGTGCCAGCAGCGGACAATCGAACACTGAAGCTTTCTTT
CDR3 protein: CASSGQSNTEAFF

V gene: TRBV10-3
CDR3 length: 15
clone size: -
D gene: -
J gene: TRBJ1-5
CDR3 DNA: TGTGCCATCAGTGACCCAAACAGGGAGGGTCAGCCCCAGCATTTT
CDR3 protein: CAISDPNREGQPQHF

V gene: TRBV27
CDR3 length: 14
clone size: -
D gene: -
J gene: TRBJ2-7
CDR3 DNA: TGTGCCAGCAGCACCGTGGGGTCGCCCTACGAGCAGTACTTC
CDR3 protein: CASSTVGSPYEQYF

V gene: TRBV11-2
CDR3 length: 14
clone size: -
D gene: TRBD2
J gene: TRBJ2-7
CDR3 DNA: TGTGCCAGCAGCTTAGGACTAGCGGGACGGGAGCAGTACTTC
CDR3 protein: CASSLGLAGREQYF

V gene: TRBV6-5
CDR3 length: 13
clone size: -
D gene: -
J gene: TRBJ1-5
CDR3 DNA: TGTGCCAGCAGTTACGGGGCAAGGCAGCCCCAGCATTTT
CDR3 protein: CASSYGARQPQHF

V gene: TRBV2
CDR3 length: 14
clone size: once
D gene: -
J gene: TRBJ1-4
CDR3 DNA: TGTGCCAGCAGTGAACTCACAGGGAATGAAAAACTGTTTTTT
CDR3 protein: CASSELTGNEKLFF

V gene: TRBV4-3
CDR3 length: 14
clone size: -
D gene: -
J gene: TRBJ1-2
CDR3 DNA: TGCGCCAGCAGCCAAGAGGCTCACCCTGATGGCTACACCTTC
CDR3 protein: CASSQEAHPDGYTF

V gene: TRBV3-1/TRBV3-2
CDR3 length: 18
clone size: -
D gene: -
J gene: TRBJ2-3
CDR3 DNA: TGTGCCAGCAGCCAAGATGGGGCTTTAGGCGTGGGCACAGATACGCAGTATTTT
CDR3 protein: CASSQDGALGVGTDTQYF

V gene: TRBV19
CDR3 length: 12
clone size: -
D gene: -
J gene: TRBJ1-2
CDR3 DNA: TGTGCCAGTAGTCCACAGGGAATCGGCTACACCTTC
CDR3 protein: CASSPQGIGYTF

V gene: TRBV20-1
CDR3 length: 11
clone size: -
D gene: -
J gene: TRBJ2-3
CDR3 DNA: TGCAGTGCTAGACGCACAGATACGCAGTATTTT
CDR3 protein: CSARRTDTQYF

V gene: TRBV3-1/TRBV3-2
CDR3 length: 18
clone size: once
D gene: TRBD1
J gene: TRBJ1-5
CDR3 DNA: TGTGCCAGCAGCCAAGTGGGACAGGGGGCAAGCGGCAATCAGCCCCAGCATTTT
CDR3 protein: CASSQVGQGASGNQPQHF

V gene: TRBV10-2
CDR3 length: 12
clone size: -
D gene: -
J gene: TRBJ2-7
CDR3 DNA: TGCGCCACCGAGAAACCACCCTACGAGCAGTACTTC
CDR3 protein: CATEKPPYEQYF

V gene: TRBV5-8
CDR3 length: 16
clone size: -
D gene: -
J gene: TRBJ2-7
CDR3 DNA: TGTGCCAGCAGCTTGCCGGGGGAATACCTATACAACGAGCAGTACTTC
CDR3 protein: CASSLPGEYLYNEQYF

V gene: TRBV25-1
CDR3 length: 12
clone size: -
D gene: -
J gene: TRBJ1-1
CDR3 DNA: TGTGCCCTTTCCACACAGAACACTGAAGCTTTCTTT
CDR3 protein: CALSTQNTEAFF

V gene: TRBV5-1
CDR3 length: 12
clone size: -
D gene: TRBD1
J gene: TRBJ2-3
CDR3 DNA: TGCGCCAGCAGCCCCGGACAGGGGACGCAGTATTTT
CDR3 protein: CASSPGQGTQYF

V gene: TRBV6-6
CDR3 length: 13
clone size: -
D gene: -
J gene: TRBJ2-3
CDR3 DNA: TGTGCCAGCAGTTGGGGCAGCACAGATACGCAGTATTTT
CDR3 protein: CASSWGSTDTQYF

V gene: TRBV28
CDR3 length: 15
clone size: once
D gene: TRBD2
J gene: TRBJ2-7
CDR3 DNA: TGTGCCAGCAATAGCGGGACTAGCATCTCCTACGAGCAGTACTTC
CDR3 protein: CASNSGTSISYEQYF

V gene: TRBV6-2/TRBV6-3
CDR3 length: 15
clone size: -
D gene: -
J gene: TRBJ1-1
CDR3 DNA: TGTGCCAGCAGTAATCAACAGGGTAGGGGAACTGAAGCTTTCTTT
CDR3 protein: CASSNQQGRGTEAFF

V gene: TRBV11-2
CDR3 length: 16
clone size: few
D gene: -
J gene: TRBJ2-6
CDR3 DNA: TGTGCCAGCAGCTCACTGACGGGGGCCGGGGCCAACGTCCTGACTTTC
CDR3 protein: CASSSLTGAGANVLTF

V gene: TRBV12-5
CDR3 length: 17
clone size: -
D gene: TRBD2
J gene: TRBJ2-1
CDR3 DNA: TGTGCTAGTGGTTTGGGAACTAGCGATCTCTCCTACAATGAGCAGTTCTTC
CDR3 protein: CASGLGTSDLSYNEQFF

V gene: TRBV5-1
CDR3 length: 14
clone size: -
D gene: -
J gene: TRBJ2-5
CDR3 DNA: TGCGCCAGCAGCTTGTCACAGGGACAAGAGACCCAGTACTTC
CDR3 protein: CASSLSQGQETQYF

V gene: TRBV28
CDR3 length: 14
clone size: -
D gene: -
J gene: TRBJ2-7
CDR3 DNA: TGTGCCAGCAGTTTATGGTCTAGGGTCTACGAGCAGTACTTC
CDR3 protein: CASSLWSRVYEQYF

V gene: TRBV7-6
CDR3 length: 13
clone size: -
D gene: -
J gene: TRBJ2-3
CDR3 DNA: TGTGCCAGCAGCTTAGTGGCTGCAGATACGCAGTATTTT
CDR3 protein: CASSLVAADTQYF

V gene: TRBV7-9
CDR3 length: 15
clone size: -
D gene: TRBD1
J gene: TRBJ1-5
CDR3 DNA: TGTGCCAGCAGCTACGGGACAGGCAACAATCAGCCCCAGCATTTT
CDR3 protein: CASSYGTGNNQPQHF

V gene: TRBV7-6
CDR3 length: 14
clone size: -
D gene: -
J gene: TRBJ2-7
CDR3 DNA: TGTGCCAGCAGCTCAGGGGCCAATCCCTACGAGCAGTACTTC
CDR3 protein: CASSSGANPYEQYF

V gene: TRBV3-1/TRBV3-2
CDR3 length: 15
clone size: -
D gene: -
J gene: TRBJ2-7
CDR3 DNA: TGTGCCAGCAGCCAGATGACAGGTAGCTCCTACGAGCAGTACTTC
CDR3 protein: CASSQMTGSSYEQYF

V gene: TRBV5-8
CDR3 length: 15
clone size: -
D gene: -
J gene: TRBJ1-2
CDR3 DNA: TGTGCCAGCAGCTGGGGGTACACGGGGAACTATGGCTACACCTTC
CDR3 protein: CASSWGYTGNYGYTF

V gene: TRBV11-2
CDR3 length: 12
clone size: -
D gene: -
J gene: TRBJ2-7
CDR3 DNA: TGTGCCAGCAGCCTGATGGCGTACGAGCAGTACTTC
CDR3 protein: CASSLMAYEQYF

V gene: TRBV15
CDR3 length: 16
clone size: -
D gene: TRBD2
J gene: TRBJ2-1
CDR3 DNA: TGTGCCACCAGCAGAATTCCAGCGGGAGGGCCGCATGAGCAGTTCTTC
CDR3 protein: CATSRIPAGGPHEQFF

V gene: TRBV3-1/TRBV3-2
CDR3 length: 13
clone size: -
D gene: -
J gene: TRBJ2-7
CDR3 DNA: TGTGCCAGCAGCAATAGGGACACCAGCGAGCAGTACTTC
CDR3 protein: CASSNRDTSEQYF

V gene: TRBV9
CDR3 length: 16
clone size: -
D gene: TRBD2
J gene: TRBJ2-1
CDR3 DNA: TGTGCCAGCAGCGTAGGGTCAGCGGGAGCTATCAATGAGCAGTTCTTC
CDR3 protein: CASSVGSAGAINEQFF

V gene: TRBV9
CDR3 length: 15
clone size: -
D gene: -
J gene: TRBJ1-2
CDR3 DNA: TGTGCCAGCAGTCCTACTCCGGGACACTTCTCGGGCTACACCTTC
CDR3 protein: CASSPTPGHFSGYTF

V gene: TRBV3-1/TRBV3-2
CDR3 length: 12
clone size: -
D gene: -
J gene: TRBJ2-1
CDR3 DNA: TGTGCCAGCAGCCACCTCACTAAGGAGCAGTTCTTC
CDR3 protein: CASSHLTKEQFF

V gene: TRBV21-1
CDR3 length: 18
clone size: -
D gene: -
J gene: TRBJ1-1
CDR3 DNA: TGTGCCAGCAGCAAAGGATCTTCGGGGACAGGGGAGAACACTGAAGCTTTCTTT
CDR3 protein: CASSKGSSGTGENTEAFF

V gene: TRBV6-2/TRBV6-3
CDR3 length: 15
clone size: -
D gene: TRBD2
J gene: TRBJ2-1
CDR3 DNA: TGTGCCAGCAGTTACATGCTAGCGGGAAGGGGTGAGCAGTTCTTC
CDR3 protein: CASSYMLAGRGEQFF

V gene: TRBV10-1
CDR3 length: 13
clone size: -
D gene: -
J gene: TRBJ2-1
CDR3 DNA: TGCGCCAGCAGTGAGGGACTCAACAATGAGCAGTTCTTC
CDR3 protein: CASSEGLNNEQFF

V gene: TRBV6-1
CDR3 length: 13
clone size: once
D gene: -
J gene: TRBJ1-2
CDR3 DNA: TGTGCCAGCAGTGAAAGTCTCAGATATGGCTACACCTTC
CDR3 protein: CASSESLRYGYTF

V gene: TRBV10-3
CDR3 length: 12
clone size: once
D gene: TRBD1
J gene: TRBJ1-2
CDR3 DNA: TGTGCCATCCGGGACAGATACTATGGCTACACCTTC
CDR3 protein: CAIRDRYYGYTF

V gene: TRBV7-2
CDR3 length: 13
clone size: -
D gene: TRBD1
J gene: TRBJ2-7
CDR3 DNA: TGTGCCAGCAGCTCGGGGACAGGTGATGAGCAGTACTTC
CDR3 protein: CASSSGTGDEQYF

V gene: TRBV3-1/TRBV3-2
CDR3 length: 18
clone size: -
D gene: -
J gene: TRBJ1-5
CDR3 DNA: TGTGCCAGCAGCCAAGATAGAGGGACGGAAGTCATGTCTCAGCCCCAGCATTTT
CDR3 protein: CASSQDRGTEVMSQPQHF

V gene: TRBV7-8
CDR3 length: 16
clone size: -
D gene: -
J gene: TRBJ2-7
CDR3 DNA: TGTGCCAGCAGCTTATTGGGCGGGCTACGCTCCTACGAGCAGTACTTC
CDR3 protein: CASSLLGGLRSYEQYF

V gene: TRBV19
CDR3 length: 14
clone size: -
D gene: -
J gene: TRBJ2-1
CDR3 DNA: TGTGCCAGCAAGGGGCGGGACCCCACCAATGAGCAGTTCTTC
CDR3 protein: CASKGRDPTNEQFF

V gene: TRBV11-2
CDR3 length: 15
clone size: -
D gene: TRBD2
J gene: TRBJ2-7
CDR3 DNA: TGTGCCAGCACCTTCTATACGGGAGGCGGTTACGAGCAGTACTTC
CDR3 protein: CASTFYTGGGYEQYF

V gene: TRBV28
CDR3 length: 16
clone size: -
D gene: -
J gene: TRBJ2-1
CDR3 DNA: TGTGCCAGCAGTTTATTGGTGGGAGAAGGGTACAATGAGCAGTTCTTC
CDR3 protein: CASSLLVGEGYNEQFF

V gene: TRBV5-4
CDR3 length: 16
clone size: -
D gene: TRBD2
J gene: TRBJ2-7
CDR3 DNA: TGTGCCAGCAGCTTGGGTGGACTAGCGGGAAATTACGAGCAGTACTTC
CDR3 protein: CASSLGGLAGNYEQYF

V gene: TRBV19
CDR3 length: 15
clone size: -
D gene: -
J gene: TRBJ1-5
CDR3 DNA: TGTGCCAGTAGTTCTATAAGCCTTACGAATCAGCCCCAGCATTTT
CDR3 protein: CASSSISLTNQPQHF

V gene: TRBV7-2
CDR3 length: 17
clone size: -
D gene: -
J gene: TRBJ2-1
CDR3 DNA: TGTGCCAGCAGCCCTACCGAAGTATTAGAAACCTACAATGAGCAGTTCTTC
CDR3 protein: CASSPTEVLETYNEQFF

V gene: TRBV5-5
CDR3 length: 16
clone size: -
D gene: TRBD1
J gene: TRBJ2-1
CDR3 DNA: TGTGCCAGCAGTGGTGACAGGGGTAGCTCCTACAATGAGCAGTTCTTC
CDR3 protein: CASSGDRGSSYNEQFF

V gene: TRBV3-1/TRBV3-2
CDR3 length: 14
clone size: -
D gene: TRBD1
J gene: TRBJ1-1
CDR3 DNA: TGTGCCAGCAGCCAAGGACAGGGGAACACTGAAGCTTTCTTT
CDR3 protein: CASSQGQGNTEAFF

V gene: TRBV10-3
CDR3 length: 15
clone size: -
D gene: TRBD2
J gene: TRBJ2-1
CDR3 DNA: TGTGCCACCGGGGGATCTAGCGGGAGTTTCGATGAGCAGTTCTTC
CDR3 protein: CATGGSSGSFDEQFF